This T cell receptor (beta chain) was identified in a study of shared T cell receptors in the human thymus. V was shortened by 2 bases and J by 4 bases, with 17 bases between the two germline ends. Per germline, CDR1 MNHEY and CDR2 SMNVEV (reference sequence). The CDR3 consists of 16 residues. The table came from immunoSEQ multiplex PCR; TCRdb's copy has only in-frame clones and leaves some out. Here the sample spans approximately 660,000 clones, approximately 90% being singletons. The same sample was also used in a study of human thymus T cells. That work adds: Thymus specimens were resections from corrective heart surgery. Within thymic and blood repertoires, V and J gene usage appeared to be biased.

The chain links TRBV27 to TRBJ1-2; D not certain. The receptor's source is a boy under three years old with a congenital heart defect. Sequencing was done on a sample of thymocytes. The CDR3 nucleotides are TGTGCCAGCAGTTTACGCGGTCCCTATATCGCCTATGGCTACACCTTC. Translation gives CASSLRGPYIAYGYTF.